The TCR beta chain described here comes from a study of shared clonotypes between healthy human individuals. The germline CDR1 and CDR2 sequences are MNHNY and SVGAGI (reference sequence). V gave up 5 bases and J gave up 3 bases, with 8 bases separating them. The CDR3 extends over 13 amino acids. Some clones are missing from TCRdb's copy, which holds only in-frame ones; the method was immunoSEQ multiplex PCR. The sample carries about 2.3 million clones, 85% to 95% recorded once. Input material: naive CD4+ T cells from PBMCs. This sample's subset: CD45RA+ positively selected. The TCR originated in a man younger than 35 in good health. Some clones in this sample may be carry-over from other donors' samples. The chain recombines TRBV6-6 with TRBJ1-5; D is possibly TRBD1 (6 bases). For the CDR3, the DNA is TGTGCCAGCAGTAGACAGGCCAATCAGCCCCAGCATTTT. It codes for CASSRQANQPQHF.